The 32 T cell receptor beta chains below were found in one sample sequenced in a study of blood T cells in healthy people across ages. Sample-barcoded 5' priming and a J-beta primer mix drove a second PCR of 7 to 11 cycles. TCRdb fed the 5' RACE reads into MiXCR, producing one record per CDR3 protein. The sample shows around 1,800,000 distinct CDR3 sequences, roughly two fifths of them seen only once. The sample consisted of blood. These receptors were obtained from a human donor in good health.

This chain connects TRBV11-3 to TRBJ2-1; tentative D call: TRBD1 (7 bases). V gave up 5 bases and J gave up 7 bases, with 18 bases separating them. Germline V gene data show CDR1 as SGHNT and CDR2 as YENEEA. This CDR3 contains 15 residues. The DNA for the CDR3 is TGTGCCAGCAGCCCCCGGAGGGGGCAGGGGAATGAGCAGTTCTTC. Translation gives CASSPRRGQGNEQFF.

As concerns this clonotype: The missing conserved phenylalanine or tryptophan at the end of this CDR3 makes a read error likely. The chain uses TRBV27 and TRBJ2-1; 7 positions match TRBD2. CDR3 length: 15 residues. J was trimmed by 2 bases and V by 5 bases; bases with no gene match: 6. In germline, CDR1 is MNHEY, CDR2 SMNVEV (reference sequence). The CDR3 loop reads CASSRSGEPYNEQFL. CDR3 bases: TGTGCCAGCAGTCGAAGCGGGGAACCCTACAATGAGCAGTTCTTA.

This clonotype was recorded many times. The chain combines TRBV29-1 with TRBJ1-1; 8 bases are a match to TRBD1. V was clipped by 4 bases and J by 5 bases; unmatched bases: 6. CDR3 size: 13 residues. The germline gives CDR1 SQVTM, CDR2 ANQGSEA. This CDR3 reads CSVGQGAGTEAFF. The CDR3 DNA is TGCAGCGTTGGGCAGGGGGCAGGAACTGAAGCTTTCTTT.

CDR3: CASRRDRGLYDGYTF. CDR3 DNA sequence: TGCGCCAGCAGACGAGACAGGGGGCTTTACGATGGCTACACCTTC. The chain uses TRBV5-1 and TRBJ1-2, with TRBD1 matching over 10 bases. The CDR3 sequence is 15 residues long. V lost 5 bases, J lost 6 bases, and 10 bases stayed unmatched. Germline V gene sequence: CDR1 SGHRS, CDR2 YFSETQ.

The V call is TRBV18, the J call TRBJ1-1; D unclear. CDR1 is KGHSH, CDR2 LQKENI, per germline. This CDR3 comprises 13 residues. V dropped 5 bases and J dropped 1 base, with 8 bases sitting between them. The CDR3 coding sequence is TGTGCCAGCTCAGGAGCTACGAACACTGAAGCTTTCTTT. Protein product: CASSGATNTEAFF. Together with reference TRBV18 and TRBJ1-1, the CDR3 gives the full variable domain: NAGVMQNPRHLVRRRGQEARLRCSPMKGHSHVYWYRQLPEEGLKFMVYLQKENIIDESGMPKERFSAEFPKEGPSILRIQQVVRGDSAAYFCASSGATNTEAFFGQGTRLTVV.

The rearrangement joins TRBV7-3 to TRBJ2-3; D is ambiguous. The CDR3 length is 13 residues. CDR1 and CDR2 (germline): SGHTA, FQGTGA. V shed 5 bases and J shed 5 bases, with 11 bases lying between them. CDR3 in DNA: TGTGCCAGCAGCCCCTCCCTTTTAGATACGCAGTATTTT. Encoded protein: CASSPSLLDTQYF.

This clonotype was recorded many times. The V and J genes are TRBV7-9 and TRBJ2-1, with D possibly being TRBD2 (5 bases). The CDR3 runs to 15 residues. V was shortened by 1 base and J by 7 bases, with 14 bases between the two germline ends. In germline, CDR1 is SEHNR, CDR2 FQNEAQ (reference sequence). The CDR3 DNA follows: TGTGCCAGCAGCTTAGTGGCTAGCCGGGGAAATGAGCAGTTCTTC. Residues: CASSLVASRGNEQFF.

J is TRBJ2-7 and V is TRBV6-2 or TRBV6-3; 9 bases line up with TRBD1. From germline, CDR1 is MNHEY and CDR2 SVGEGT. This CDR3 spans 17 amino acids. V was clipped by 6 bases and J by 6 bases; unmatched bases: 18. The CDR3 DNA is TGTGCCAGCAGCCAAGAACGCACAGGGGGCGTTTTTGCCGAGCAGTACTTC. Protein: CASSQERTGGVFAEQYF.

This chain links TRBV5-1 with TRBJ1-2; the D gene is possibly TRBD1 (5 bases). The CDR3 contains 15 residues. CDR1 is SGHRS, CDR2 YFSETQ, per germline. The germline V and J ends were trimmed by 4 bases and 3 bases, with 16 bases remaining between them. Here the CDR3 DNA reads TGCGCCAGCAGCCCCTATAAGGGGCACGACTATGGCTACACCTTC. Translating gives CASSPYKGHDYGYTF.

Regarding this clonotype: At one end, the junction sequence differs from germline, possibly due to a read error. The rearrangement uses TRBV24-1 and TRBJ2-7; 9 bases match TRBD1. CDR1 is KGHDR, CDR2 SFDVKD, per germline. The CDR3 loop spans 15 amino acids. In nucleotides, the CDR3 is TGTGCCTCCAGTGATTTGCGACAGGGGGATAACGAGCAGTACTTC. It yields the protein CASSDLRQGDNEQYF.

This chain joins TRBV7-2 and TRBJ2-1; D is ambiguous. The CDR3 is 16 residues long. Germline CDR1 reads SGHTA; CDR2 reads FQGNSA. V was clipped by 1 base and J by 3 bases, with 13 bases between them. CDR3 amino acids: CASSLVSTTDYNEQFF. The CDR3 bases are TGTGCCAGCAGCTTAGTATCGACAACGGACTACAATGAGCAGTTCTTC.

The V call is TRBV2, the J call TRBJ2-1; TRBD1 matches at 9 bases. V shed 6 bases, J shed 10 bases, and the junction held 7 bases outside the gene matches. The CDR3 is 13 amino acids. The germline V gene has CDR1 SNHLY and CDR2 FYNNEI. The CDR3 spells CASSQQGAGEQFF. As DNA, the CDR3 is TGTGCCAGCAGCCAACAGGGGGCGGGGGAGCAGTTCTTC.

The genes are TRBV4-3 and TRBJ2-6, with 11 bases matching TRBD2. Trimming cost V 1 base and J 2 bases; bases outside gene matches: 7. From germline, CDR1 is LGHNA and CDR2 YSLEER. The length of the CDR3 is 19 residues. CDR3 protein: CASSQGSSGGAAGANVLTF. Here the CDR3 DNA reads TGCGCCAGCAGCCAAGGGAGTAGCGGGGGGGCCGCTGGGGCCAACGTCCTGACTTTC.

V is TRBV29-1 and J is TRBJ1-2, with 9 bases lining up with TRBD1. The germline gives CDR1 SQVTM, CDR2 ANQGSEA. CDR3 length: 13 amino acids. The V gene end was trimmed by 5 bases and the J gene end by 8 bases; junction bases not matched to a gene: 9. The CDR3 DNA follows: TGCAGCGTTTACAGGGGGCGTGAGGCCGGCTACACCTTC. Protein product: CSVYRGREAGYTF.

The V and J genes are TRBV7-6 and TRBJ1-6; 7 bases line up with TRBD1. This CDR3 is built from 17 residues. Germline V gene lookup returns CDR1 SGHVS and CDR2 FNYEAQ. The trim removed 4 bases at V and 6 bases at J, leaving 12 bases unmatched. The CDR3 is CASSSSTGILPNSPLHF. The CDR3 coding sequence is TGTGCCAGCAGCTCCTCGACAGGGATCCTCCCTAATTCACCCCTCCACTTT.

The chain has TRBV19 and TRBJ2-1; D is possibly TRBD1 (6 bases). The closer fit of TRBJ2-7 to the DNA end suggests the J call may be wrong. The CDR3 is made up of 16 amino acids. Germline V gene lookup returns CDR1 LNHDA and CDR2 SQIVND (reference sequence). The CDR3 loop reads CASSISRTGRGGEQYF. DNA for the CDR3: TGTGCCAGTAGTATTTCAAGAACAGGGAGAGGGGGCGAGCAGTACTTC.

The chain couples TRBV9 to TRBJ2-1, with TRBD2 identical over 10 bases. The CDR3 has 18 amino acids. Unmatched junction bases numbered 16, after V lost 4 bases and J lost 6 bases. The germline V gene encodes CDR1 SGDLS and CDR2 YYNGEE. The CDR3 DNA reads as TGTGCCAGCAGCCCTCGGGGGAGCGGGGGGGCCCTATTCAATGAGCAGTTCTTC. Translation: CASSPRGSGGALFNEQFF.

The V and J genes are TRBV7-2 and TRBJ1-1; no clear D. The germline V gene has CDR1 SGHTA and CDR2 FQGNSA. The V end was cut by 3 bases, the J end by 0 bases, with 17 bases between. This CDR3 is 17 amino acids long. In DNA form, the CDR3 reads TGTGCCAGCAGCTTTCTTGGGATGGGTACAATGAACACTGAAGCTTTCTTT. Protein: CASSFLGMGTMNTEAFF.

The chain uses TRBV7-2 and TRBJ2-7, with TRBD1 identical over 8 bases. Losses at the gene ends were 0 bases for V and 5 bases for J; bases not matched to a gene: 3. The CDR3 spans 14 residues. The germline CDR1 and CDR2 sequences are SGHTA and FQGNSA. The CDR3 coding sequence is TGTGCCAGCAGCTTAGCGCGGACAGGGAACGAGCAGTACTTC. Its protein product is CASSLARTGNEQYF.

The chain combines TRBV7-2 with TRBJ2-2, with D tentatively TRBD1 or TRBD2 (5 bases each). The CDR3 consists of 17 residues. With 1 base removed from V and 4 bases from J, the gap between germline ends came to 16 bases. Germline CDR1 reads SGHTA; CDR2 reads FQGNSA. For the CDR3, the DNA is TGTGCCAGCAGCTTAGTGGTAGGGACCGTGCCCACCGGGGAGCTGTTTTTT. This encodes CASSLVVGTVPTGELFF.

This clonotype has more than one count but fewer than ten. The V and J genes are TRBV4-3 and TRBJ1-6, with D possibly TRBD1 on 5 matching bases. Germline V gene sequence: CDR1 LGHNA, CDR2 YSLEER. Trimming removed 0 bases from V and 5 bases from J, with 29 bases in between. This CDR3 has 22 amino acids. The CDR3 DNA is TGCGCCAGCAGCCAAGATAGGGGTCGGGGTCGGACGACACGACCTAATAATTCACCCCTCCACTTT. Translation: CASSQDRGRGRTTRPNNSPLHF.

The V and J genes are TRBV4-1 and TRBJ2-5; D call uncertain. The J call may be incorrect, as the DNA end agrees better with TRBJ2-7. Germline CDR1 MGHRA, CDR2 YSYEKL. The CDR3 spans 13 residues. CDR3 loop: CASSLTEIYEQYF. CDR3 nucleotide sequence: TGCGCCAGCAGCCTGACGGAAATTTACGAGCAGTACTTC.

V is TRBV7-2 and J is TRBJ2-5; 12 nucleotides align to TRBD2. J was trimmed by 4 bases and V by 6 bases; bases with no gene match: 9. Germline lookup yields CDR1 SGHTA and CDR2 FQGNSA. This CDR3 has 16 residues. CDR3 sequence: CASSSRLAGAPETQYF. DNA for the CDR3: TGTGCCAGCAGTTCCAGACTAGCGGGGGCTCCAGAGACCCAGTACTTC. Based on the CDR3 plus reference TRBV7-2 and TRBJ2-5, the full variable domain is GAGVSQSPSNKVTEKGKDVELRCDPISGHTALYWYRQSLGQGLEFLIYFQGNSAPDKSGLPSDRFSAERTGGSVSTLTIQRTQQEDSAVYLCASSSRLAGAPETQYFGPGTRLLVL.

CDR3 in DNA: TGTGCCAGCTCCGACGGGCCGGGCTATGGCTACACCTTC. Translating it yields CASSDGPGYGYTF. J is TRBJ1-2 and V is TRBV3-1; D gene ambiguous. The CDR3 is 13 residues long. Germline assignment: CDR1 LGHDT and CDR2 YNNKEL (reference sequence). V was trimmed by 8 bases and J by 4 bases, leaving 14 bases between them.

This chain joins TRBV7-9 and TRBJ1-5; TRBD1 agrees at 7 bases. From germline, CDR1 is SEHNR and CDR2 FQNEAQ (reference sequence). The V gene end was trimmed by 7 bases and the J gene end by 3 bases; junction bases not matched to a gene: 9. The CDR3 loop spans 15 amino acids. The CDR3 reads CASTKTGLPNQPQHF. In nucleotides, the CDR3 is TGTGCCAGCACAAAGACAGGGCTTCCCAATCAGCCCCAGCATTTT. The whole variable domain, remainder taken from reference TRBV7-9 and TRBJ1-5, is DTGVSQNPRHKITKRGQNVTFRCDPISEHNRLYWYRQTLGQGPEFLTYFQNEAQLEKSRLLSDRFSAERPKGSFSTLEIQRTEQGDSAMYLCASTKTGLPNQPQHFGDGTRLSIL.

In nucleotides, the CDR3 is TGTGCCAGCAGTTTGATAGGCGGGACAGGGCTGAATGAGCAGTTCTTC. It is translated as CASSLIGGTGLNEQFF. The chain joins TRBV27 to TRBJ2-1; 9 bases map to TRBD1. The trim removed 3 bases at V and 7 bases at J, leaving 10 bases unmatched. There are 16 residues in the CDR3. Germline V gene sequence: CDR1 MNHEY, CDR2 SMNVEV (reference sequence).

Comments on this clonotype: Relative to the germline gene, one junction end is altered; a read error may explain this. The chain uses TRBV5-1 and TRBJ2-2, with D uncertain. In germline, CDR1 is SGHRS, CDR2 YFSETQ. The CDR3 extends over 14 amino acids. The CDR3 here is CASSFTANTGELFF. The CDR3 DNA sequence: TGTGCCAGCAGTTTTACAGCTAACACCGGGGAGCTGTTTTTT.

The rearrangement joins TRBV6-4 to TRBJ2-2; 8 bases map to TRBD1. This CDR3 is 14 amino acids long. J gave up 6 bases and V 7 bases, and 7 bases lay outside the gene matches. Germline loops: CDR1 MRHNA, CDR2 SNTAGT. The CDR3 loop is CASTPGQAAGELFF. CDR3 coding DNA: TGTGCCAGCACCCCGGGACAGGCCGCCGGGGAGCTGTTTTTT.

The chain uses TRBV4-3 and TRBJ1-4; D remains unclear. The germline V gene has CDR1 LGHNA and CDR2 YSLEER. The CDR3 covers 14 residues. Deletions cut 0 bases from V and 5 bases from J, with 7 bases between. CDR3 DNA sequence: TGCGCCAGCAGCCAAGAGTGGCTCAATGAAAAACTGTTTTTT. Translation: CASSQEWLNEKLFF.

The genes are TRBV20-1 and TRBJ2-2; unclear D gene. CDR3 length: 13 amino acids. The V and J ends lost 2 bases and 6 bases respectively, with 10 bases between them. Looked up from germline, CDR1 is DFQATT and CDR2 is SNEGSKA (reference sequence). CDR3: CSARYGGPGELFF. DNA of the CDR3: TGCAGTGCTAGATATGGCGGCCCCGGGGAGCTGTTTTTT.

This clonotype was counted only a few times. The chain links TRBV24-1 to TRBJ2-4; 10 bases map to TRBD1. The CDR3 consists of 13 residues. From germline, CDR1 is KGHDR and CDR2 SFDVKD. Germline trimming cut 4 bases from V and 13 bases from J; bases unmatched to any gene: 6. CDR3 nucleotides: TGTGCCACCAGTGACCACGGACAGGGGGAGCAGTACTTC. This encodes CATSDHGQGEQYF.

The genes are TRBV7-2 and TRBJ2-2; D call uncertain. Trimming cost V 5 bases and J 11 bases, with 12 bases left between them. Germline V gives CDR1 SGHTA, CDR2 FQGNSA. The CDR3 is 12 amino acids. The CDR3, as DNA: TGTGCCAGCAGCCCCTTAGTCCTCGAGCTGTTTTTT. Amino acids: CASSPLVLELFF.